This entry is about one T cell receptor beta chain. Trimming pared 8 bases from V and 2 bases from J, leaving 16 bases between. CDR3 length: 15 residues. CDR1 and CDR2 from the germline V gene are MNHEY and SMNVEV (reference sequence). The data originate from a study of CD8 T cells in Susac syndrome. Random hexamers served to reverse transcribe about 0.5 to 1 ug RNA. Multiplex PCR with immunoSEQ amplified the TCR beta CDR3 across 54 Vbeta and 13 Jbeta. MiXCR was run by TCRdb on the immunoSEQ multiplex PCR reads, yielding one entry per CDR3 protein. Of under 350,000 distinct CDR3 sequences in the sample, just over 90% were seen once. In contrast to the negatively isolated CD8+ and CD4+ T cells, TEMRA cells were FACS-enriched.

The specimen sequenced was CD4+ T cells from PBMCs. The chain combines TRBV27 with TRBJ2-1; D call uncertain. The clonotype originates from a human donor with multiple sclerosis. CDR3 DNA sequence: TGTGCCAGCGGAGACTCCTCCATAACCTACAATGAGCAGTTCTTC. This translates into CASGDSSITYNEQFF.